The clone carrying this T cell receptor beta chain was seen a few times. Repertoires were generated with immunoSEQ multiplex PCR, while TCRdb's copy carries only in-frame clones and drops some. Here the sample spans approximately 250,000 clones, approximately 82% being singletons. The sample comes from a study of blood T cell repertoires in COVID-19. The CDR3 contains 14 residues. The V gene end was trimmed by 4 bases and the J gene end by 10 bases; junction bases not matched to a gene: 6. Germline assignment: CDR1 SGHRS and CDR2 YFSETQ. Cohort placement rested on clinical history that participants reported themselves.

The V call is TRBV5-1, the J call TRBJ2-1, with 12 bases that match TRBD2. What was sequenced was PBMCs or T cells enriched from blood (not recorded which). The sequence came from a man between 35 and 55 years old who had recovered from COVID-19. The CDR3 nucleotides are TGCGCCAGCAGCGCTAGCGGGGGGGCCTCAGAGCAGTTCTTC. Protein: CASSASGGASEQFF.